This TCR beta chain was sequenced for a study of Tregs in tolerant kidney transplant recipients. Study results and limitations: Expanding Tregs on activated donor B cells appeared to best identify donor-specific TCRbeta clones.

Note on this clone: What it binds is unknown.

The method was immunoSEQ multiplex PCR; TCRdb's version includes in-frame clones alone and lacks a portion of them. The sample yields fewer than 150,000 clones, about 90% seen once. Germline V gene sequence: CDR1 SQVTM, CDR2 ANQGSEA. The CDR3 has 14 amino acids. V was shortened by 6 bases and J by 10 bases, with 24 bases between the two germline ends. Unstimulated Tregs (CD4+CD25+CD127-) and CD4+CD25- non-Tregs were sorted from PBMCs. Sample: CD4+ T cells from blood. The V and J genes are TRBV29-1 and TRBJ1-1, with D maybe TRBD1 (6 bases). This TCR derives from a human donor in good health. This chain's CDR3 is CSVATGTGDFGAFF. CDR3 bases: TGCAGCGTGGCTACAGGGACGGGTGACTTTGGAGCTTTCTTT.